One and the same sample provided the 10 T cell receptor beta chains below, sequenced in a study of identical twins. A single record per CDR3 protein comes from TCRdb applying MiXCR to the 5' RACE reads. In the table there are roughly 500,000 distinct CDR3 sequences, about 20% of which are singletons. These same data were also listed under a study on T cells expressing NK-cell markers.

Sequencing was done on a sample of CD4+ T cells sorted from blood. These receptors were obtained from a woman in her late teens or twenties in good health.

In its sample, this clonotype was seen a few times. CDR3 protein: CASSPRVVAKYQETQYF. The DNA for the CDR3 is TGTGCCAGCAGCCCCCGGGTAGTAGCGAAGTACCAAGAGACCCAGTACTTC. The rearrangement uses TRBV7-9 and TRBJ2-5, with D possibly TRBD2 on 5 matching bases. Germline V gene data show CDR1 as SEHNR and CDR2 as FQNEAQ (reference sequence). V gave up 5 bases and J gave up 0 bases, with 19 bases separating them. This CDR3 spans 17 amino acids. The full variable domain, completed using reference TRBV7-9 and TRBJ2-5, is DTGVSQNPRHKITKRGQNVTFRCDPISEHNRLYWYRQTLGQGPEFLTYFQNEAQLEKSRLLSDRFSAERPKGSFSTLEIQRTEQGDSAMYLCASSPRVVAKYQETQYFGPGTRLLVL.

The chain has TRBV11-2 and TRBJ2-1; D is undetermined. V lost 5 bases, J lost 7 bases, and 9 bases lay in between. The CDR3 consists of 12 residues. Per germline, CDR1 SGHAT and CDR2 FQNNGV. CDR3 amino acids: CASSIYSNEQFF. The CDR3 DNA follows: TGTGCCAGCAGCATTTACAGTAATGAGCAGTTCTTC.

The chain carries TRBV5-5 and TRBJ2-7; D remains unclear. CDR3 length equals 14 residues. With 2 bases removed from V and 0 bases from J, the gap between germline ends came to 9 bases. In germline, CDR1 is SGHKS, CDR2 YYEKEE (reference sequence). Here the CDR3 DNA reads TGTGCCAGCAGCTTCCCGGACGGCTCCTACGAGCAGTACTTC. It yields the protein CASSFPDGSYEQYF.

This chain joins TRBV12-3 or TRBV12-4 and TRBJ1-1; D is undetermined. V was shortened by 6 bases and J by 10 bases, with 15 bases between the two germline ends. The CDR3 loop spans 12 amino acids. The CDR3 loop reads CASSLTTALAFF. The CDR3 nucleotides read TGTGCCAGCAGCCTAACTACGGCCCTAGCTTTCTTT.

V gene TRBV12-2 combines with J gene TRBJ2-2; the D segment call TRBD1 is taken from the table without a DNA check. TRBV12-2 is annotated as a pseudogene. The CDR3 contains 16 residues. The CDR3 is CASRLVPQGAAGELFF. The DNA of the CDR3 is TGTGCAAGTCGCTTAGTGCCTCAGGGGGCGGCCGGGGAGCTGTTTTTT.

CDR3 protein: CASSLVGIAGYTF. DNA of the CDR3: TGCGCCAGCAGCTTGGTGGGGATTGCTGGCTACACCTTC. V usage is TRBV5-1 and J usage is TRBJ1-2; no clear D. The CDR3 has 13 amino acids. Germline lookup yields CDR1 SGHRS and CDR2 YFSETQ. Trimming stripped 0 bases from V and 7 bases from J, with 10 bases between. The whole variable domain, remainder taken from reference TRBV5-1 and TRBJ1-2, is KAGVTQTPRYLIKTRGQQVTLSCSPISGHRSVSWYQQTPGQGLQFLFEYFSETQRNKGNFPGRFSGRQFSNSRSEMNVSTLELGDSALYLCASSLVGIAGYTFGSGTRLTVV.

This clonotype was counted between two and nine times. The chain recombines TRBV5-1 with TRBJ2-3; 8 bases map to TRBD1. Germline assignment: CDR1 SGHRS and CDR2 YFSETQ. V lost 4 bases and J lost 2; bases outside the gene matches: 9. The CDR3 is 16 residues long. CDR3 amino acids: CASSTGQGKFTDTQYF. The DNA for the CDR3 is TGCGCCAGCAGCACCGGACAGGGCAAGTTCACAGATACGCAGTATTTT.

Many counts were recorded for this clonotype. The gene calls are TRBV29-1 and TRBJ1-2; D is ambiguous. The V and J ends lost 4 bases and 2 bases respectively, with 8 bases between them. In germline, CDR1 is SQVTM, CDR2 ANQGSEA. The CDR3 runs 12 residues. CDR3 nucleotide sequence: TGCAGCGTTGTCGGGCAAAACTATGGCTACACCTTC. Translation gives CSVVGQNYGYTF.

The V gene is TRBV20-1, the J gene TRBJ2-7; a possible D gene is TRBD2 (6 bases). The V and J ends lost 1 base and 3 bases respectively, with 25 bases between them. Per germline, CDR1 DFQATT and CDR2 SNEGSKA (reference sequence). The CDR3 covers 18 residues. In DNA form, the CDR3 reads TGCAGTGCTAGAGGGCTGGGAGGTCCTCAAACTCAGGTCTACGAGCAGTACTTC. Translating gives CSARGLGGPQTQVYEQYF.

The chain combines TRBV19 with TRBJ2-1; no clear D. Trimming cost V 3 bases and J 15 bases, with 15 bases left between them. This CDR3 contains 12 residues. Germline assignment: CDR1 LNHDA and CDR2 SQIVND (reference sequence). The CDR3 DNA reads as TGTGCCAGTAGTATGTCGACCGCCGGCCGGTTCTTC. This codes for CASSMSTAGRFF. Full variable domain (outside the CDR3, taken from reference TRBV19 and TRBJ2-1): DGGITQSPKYLFRKEGQNVTLSCEQNLNHDAMYWYRQDPGQGLRLIYYSQIVNDFQKGDIAEGYSVSREKKESFPLTVTSAQKNPTAFYLCASSMSTAGRFFGPGTRLTVL.